The 21 T cell receptor beta chains reported below all come from one sample, sequenced in a study of shared clonotypes between healthy human individuals (TCRdb year 2020). The library was obtained by the immunoSEQ multiplex PCR assay. What TCRdb holds here is the immuneACCESS table cut down to in-frame rearrangements. Part of the clones is not present; checked against another copy, under half of the missing clones reflect an unresolved V gene, and the others are unexplained. The sample table contains about 590,000 clones; only one count was recorded for 95% to 96% of them. Around 0.097% of the sample is taken by the ten largest. CD8 naive samples were obtained by positive selection for CCR7 among CD45RO-negative cells, yielding a CD45RA+CCR7+ population from which TemRA cells were excluded. The sample comprised naive CD8+ T cells sorted from blood. The intended sense of this specimen's cell subset or site label: CD45RA+CCR7+. The receptors shown here come from a woman aged 25 to 45 in good health.

The chain employs TRBV5-4 and TRBJ2-1; unclear D gene. This CDR3 is built from 12 residues. V shed 4 bases and J shed 6 bases, with 8 bases lying between them. Germline V gene sequence: CDR1 SGHNT, CDR2 YYREEE (reference sequence). The CDR3 loop is CASSVDRNEQFF. CDR3 sequence (DNA): TGTGCCAGCAGCGTGGACCGCAATGAGCAGTTCTTC.

This rearrangement joins TRBV5-8 to TRBJ2-5; the D is unclear. The germline V gene encodes CDR1 SGHTS and CDR2 YDEGEE. V was cut by 0 bases and J by 1 base, with 7 bases left in between. This CDR3 spans 14 amino acids. The CDR3 loop reads CASSLARTQETQYF. CDR3 DNA sequence: TGTGCCAGCAGCTTGGCCCGGACCCAAGAGACCCAGTACTTC.

Note on this clone: An end of the junction differs from the germline gene, which may be a read error. This sequence joins TRBV2 and TRBJ2-1; the D is unclear. The length of the CDR3 is 14 residues. Germline assignment: CDR1 SNHLY and CDR2 FYNNEI. The CDR3 is CASGDAKPYNEQFF. The CDR3 nucleotides read TGTGCCAGCGGTGACGCAAAGCCCTACAATGAGCAGTTCTTC.

V gene TRBV27 combines with J gene TRBJ1-5, with TRBD1 matching over 8 bases. Trimming took 3 bases from V and 6 from J; bases not matched to a gene: 4. This CDR3 is 14 amino acids long. Germline-derived CDR1 and CDR2 are MNHEY and SMNVEV (reference sequence). The CDR3, as DNA: TGTGCCAGCAGTTTTGACAGGGGAACTCAGCCCCAGCATTTT. The encoded protein is CASSFDRGTQPQHF.

The chain combines TRBV29-1 with TRBJ1-2, with a tentative D call TRBD1 (5 bases). The germline CDR1 and CDR2 sequences are SQVTM and ANQGSEA. The CDR3 is 14 residues long. The V and J ends lost 5 bases and 8 bases respectively, with 21 bases between them. The CDR3 nucleotides are TGCAGCGTTACCGACCGAGGGACCGCGGAGGGCTACACCTTC. Protein sequence: CSVTDRGTAEGYTF.

This chain links TRBV19 with TRBJ2-5, with 13 bases fitting TRBD2. Germline V gene data show CDR1 as LNHDA and CDR2 as SQIVND (reference sequence). This CDR3 is built from 16 residues. The ends lost 5 bases at V and 5 bases at J; junction bases unmatched: 8. The CDR3 spells CASSLGLAGAWETQYF. The CDR3 nucleotides read TGTGCCAGTAGTCTAGGACTAGCGGGAGCCTGGGAGACCCAGTACTTC.

The chain has TRBV5-1 and TRBJ1-6; tentative D call: TRBD1 (6 bases). Germline V lookup: CDR1 SGHRS, CDR2 YFSETQ. The CDR3 runs 15 residues. Trimming took off 4 bases at V and 3 bases at J, with 11 bases between the two ends. CDR3 DNA: TGCGCCAGCAGCGGGACACTGGACTATAATTCACCCCTCCACTTT. As protein: CASSGTLDYNSPLHF.

The CDR3 sequence is CASAPGPLYEQYF. CDR3 nucleotides: TGTGCCAGCGCCCCGGGACCCCTATACGAGCAGTACTTC. J is TRBJ2-7 and V is TRBV27; D tentatively reads TRBD1 or TRBD2 (5 bases each). This CDR3 contains 13 residues. V gave up 8 bases and J gave up 4 bases, with 15 bases separating them. Germline V gene lookup returns CDR1 MNHEY and CDR2 SMNVEV (reference sequence).

V and J are TRBV7-9 and TRBJ2-2; the D is unclear. The CDR3 is made up of 13 amino acids. V was pared by 3 bases and J by 5 bases, with 7 bases between. Germline V CDR1 and CDR2: SEHNR, FQNEAQ (reference sequence). In DNA form, the CDR3 reads TGTGCCAGCAGCTTCGTGGGAACCGGGGAGCTGTTTTTT. Amino acids: CASSFVGTGELFF.

This chain connects TRBV5-1 to TRBJ2-7; the D is unclear. CDR3 length: 12 residues. V was cut by 5 bases and J by 2 bases, with 8 bases left in between. Per germline, CDR1 SGHRS and CDR2 YFSETQ. The CDR3: CASRGGAYEQYF. CDR3 DNA: TGCGCCAGCAGAGGTGGGGCCTACGAGCAGTACTTC.

The CDR3 reads CASSESRYYTDTQYF. CDR3 coding DNA: TGCGCCAGCAGTGAGTCGCGGTACTACACAGATACGCAGTATTTT. The chain recombines TRBV10-1 with TRBJ2-3; D is undetermined. Germline V gene sequence: CDR1 WNHNN, CDR2 SYGVQD (reference sequence). This CDR3 region has 15 residues. With 0 bases removed from V and 2 bases from J, the gap between germline ends came to 9 bases.

About this clone itself: The same CDR3 is also encoded by other DNA sequences in this sample. The chain combines TRBV5-1 with TRBJ2-7; TRBD1 aligns across 11 bases. V shed 3 bases, J shed 1 base, and the junction held 0 bases outside the gene matches. In germline, CDR1 is SGHRS, CDR2 YFSETQ. This CDR3 region has 14 residues. CDR3 amino acids: CASSWDRGSYEQYF. The CDR3 nucleotides read TGCGCCAGCAGCTGGGACAGGGGGTCCTACGAGCAGTACTTC. Complete variable domain (other parts from reference TRBV5-1 and TRBJ2-7): KAGVTQTPRYLIKTRGQQVTLSCSPISGHRSVSWYQQTPGQGLQFLFEYFSETQRNKGNFPGRFSGRQFSNSRSEMNVSTLELGDSALYLCASSWDRGSYEQYFGPGTRLTVT.

This rearrangement joins TRBV5-6 to TRBJ2-4, with a tentative D call TRBD1 (6 bases). V lost 3 bases and J lost 0, with 16 bases in between. The CDR3 contains 17 residues. Looked up from germline, CDR1 is SGHDT and CDR2 is YYEEEE. The CDR3 coding sequence is TGTGCCAGCAGCTCCCACCTGGACAGATTAGCCAAAAACATTCAGTACTTC. It is translated as CASSSHLDRLAKNIQYF.

The chain is built from TRBV5-1 and TRBJ2-1, with 8 bases aligning to TRBD2. Germline V gives CDR1 SGHRS, CDR2 YFSETQ. The CDR3 extends over 15 amino acids. V shed 4 bases and J 7 bases; nucleotides not matched to a gene: 10. The CDR3 spells CASSGRAGEGNEQFF. CDR3 DNA: TGCGCCAGCAGCGGCCGAGCGGGAGAGGGGAATGAGCAGTTCTTC.

V gene TRBV15 combines with J gene TRBJ2-5; D is perhaps TRBD1 (5 bases). The CDR3 totals 15 residues. Germline V CDR1 and CDR2: LNHNV, YYDKDF (reference sequence). V shed 0 bases and J shed 0 bases, with 8 bases lying between them. The CDR3 is CATSREGRNQETQYF. CDR3 coding DNA: TGTGCCACCAGCAGAGAGGGGCGGAACCAAGAGACCCAGTACTTC. Full variable domain (remainder filled in from reference TRBV15 and TRBJ2-5): DAMVIQNPRYQVTQFGKPVTLSCSQTLNHNVMYWYQQKSSQAPKLLFHYYDKDFNNEADTPDNFQSRRPNTSFCFLDIRSPGLGDTAMYLCATSREGRNQETQYFGPGTRLLVL.

The V gene is TRBV7-3, the J gene TRBJ2-3, with 8 nucleotides matching TRBD2. Germline assignment: CDR1 SGHTA and CDR2 FQGTGA. CDR3 size: 17 residues. V shed 5 bases and J 4 bases; nucleotides not matched to a gene: 14. The CDR3 spells CASSPGPGGEGADTQYF. The CDR3 nucleotides are TGTGCCAGCAGCCCGGGCCCGGGGGGGGAGGGCGCAGATACGCAGTATTTT.

This sequence joins TRBV4-1 and TRBJ2-7; either TRBD1 or TRBD2 may fit D (5 bases each). Trimming cost V 4 bases and J 0 bases, with 10 bases left between them. CDR3 length: 14 residues. From germline, CDR1 is MGHRA and CDR2 YSYEKL. The DNA for the CDR3 is TGCGCCAGCAGCCCGGGGACCGCCTCCTACGAGCAGTACTTC. It is translated as CASSPGTASYEQYF.

On this clone itself: The identical CDR3 is also encoded by other nucleotide sequences in the sample. The rearrangement uses TRBV4-1 and TRBJ2-3; possible D gene TRBD2, 5 bases. V was cut by 0 bases and J by 3 bases, with 7 bases left in between. The CDR3 contains 14 residues. CDR1 is MGHRA, CDR2 YSYEKL, per germline. In DNA, the CDR3 is TGCGCCAGCAGCCAAGAGCGCGGGACAGATACGCAGTATTTT. This sequence encodes CASSQERGTDTQYF.

In regard to this clone: Other DNA sequences within the sample encode an identical CDR3. This chain links TRBV4-1 with TRBJ2-7; D is undetermined. CDR3 size: 13 residues. Per the germline V gene, CDR1 is MGHRA and CDR2 is YSYEKL. V was pared by 1 base and J by 0 bases, with 4 bases between. The CDR3 DNA follows: TGCGCCAGCAGCCAAGGGGTCTCCTACGAGCAGTACTTC. Translating it yields CASSQGVSYEQYF.

This chain links TRBV10-2 with TRBJ2-7; D is undetermined. The length of the CDR3 is 14 residues. V was pared by 0 bases and J by 1 base, with 7 bases between. CDR1 is WSHSY, CDR2 SAAADI, per germline. In DNA form, the CDR3 reads TGCGCCAGCAGTGAGTCAGCCTTTTCCTACGAGCAGTACTTC. It translates to CASSESAFSYEQYF.

With respect to this clone: Other nucleotide sequences from this sample produce the same CDR3. The genes are TRBV19 and TRBJ2-7; 8 nucleotides match TRBD1. Germline lookup yields CDR1 LNHDA and CDR2 SQIVND (reference sequence). The CDR3 loop spans 14 amino acids. V shed 5 bases and J 1 base; nucleotides not matched to a gene: 4. The CDR3 spells CASSAGTGSYEQYF. The CDR3 nucleotides read TGTGCCAGTAGTGCCGGGACAGGATCCTACGAGCAGTACTTC.